One sample yielded the 17 T cell receptor beta chains listed below, sequenced in a study of neurological immune-mediated disorders. TCRdb redid the calling of the 5' RACE reads with MiXCR, one entry per CDR3 protein. The sample shows about 50,000 distinct CDR3 sequences, 10% of them seen only once. Sequenced: PBMCs. Source of these receptors: a man between 65 and 85 years old with HTLV-1-associated myelopathy (HAM/TSP).

This clonotype is labeled as medium-sized (0.01 to 0.1%). J is TRBJ1-4 and V is TRBV27; no definite D call. Trimming pared 3 bases from V and 7 bases from J, leaving 9 bases between. Germline CDR1 and CDR2: MNHEY and SMNVEV (reference sequence). The CDR3 totals 13 residues. The CDR3 DNA reads as TGTGCCAGCAGTTTGAGGAAGGGTGAAAAACTGTTTTTT. It codes for CASSLRKGEKLFF.

At least ten counts were recorded for this clonotype. This sequence joins TRBV5-1 and TRBJ2-6; unclear D gene. V was cut by 0 bases and J by 0 bases, with 4 bases left in between. The CDR3 contains 15 residues. Germline lookup yields CDR1 SGHRS and CDR2 YFSETQ. CDR3 nucleotide sequence: TGCGCCAGCAGCTTGGTTGGCTCTGGGGCCAACGTCCTGACTTTC. Its translation is CASSLVGSGANVLTF. Based on the CDR3 plus reference TRBV5-1 and TRBJ2-6, the full variable domain is KAGVTQTPRYLIKTRGQQVTLSCSPISGHRSVSWYQQTPGQGLQFLFEYFSETQRNKGNFPGRFSGRQFSNSRSEMNVSTLELGDSALYLCASSLVGSGANVLTFGAGSRLTVL.

This clonotype showed up many times. The chain joins TRBV20-1 to TRBJ1-2, with TRBD1 matching over 7 bases. This CDR3 is built from 12 residues. Germline-derived CDR1 and CDR2 are DFQATT and SNEGSKA (reference sequence). V gave up 7 bases and J gave up 4 bases; unmatched junction bases: 6. CDR3 residues: CSGHHRGYGYTF. In DNA, the CDR3 is TGCAGTGGCCACCACAGGGGCTATGGCTACACCTTC.

The chain has TRBV6-2 or TRBV6-3 and TRBJ1-5; perhaps TRBD1 as D (6 bases). Trimming removed 4 bases at V and 4 bases at J, with 14 bases between. CDR3 length: 15 amino acids. Looked up from germline, CDR1 is MNHEY and CDR2 is SVGEGT. CDR3 amino acids: CASSSTGMSNQPQHF. Here the CDR3 DNA reads TGTGCCAGCAGTTCAACAGGGATGAGTAATCAGCCCCAGCATTTT.

Many counts were recorded for this clonotype. The genes are TRBV7-8 and TRBJ2-3, with 9 bases that match TRBD2. Germline trimming cut 6 bases from V and 4 bases from J; bases unmatched to any gene: 5. The germline gives CDR1 SGHVS, CDR2 FQNEAQ. The CDR3 has 14 amino acids. CDR3 nucleotide sequence: TGTGCCAGCAGTCTAGCGGGGATTGCAGATACGCAGTATTTT. Its translation is CASSLAGIADTQYF.

This clonotype was seen ten or more times. The J gene is TRBJ2-1, the V gene TRBV27, with D tentatively TRBD2 (5 bases). The CDR3 extends over 16 amino acids. Per the germline V gene, CDR1 is MNHEY and CDR2 is SMNVEV (reference sequence). Trimming took off 4 bases at V and 5 bases at J, with 18 bases between the two ends. This CDR3 is CASSSLGSGPNNEQFF. In DNA form, the CDR3 reads TGTGCCAGCAGTTCCTTGGGGAGCGGCCCTAACAATGAGCAGTTCTTC.

This clonotype was detected ten times or more. The gene calls are TRBV7-2 and TRBJ1-1; D not resolved. With 1 base removed from V and 8 bases from J, the gap between germline ends came to 17 bases. The CDR3 is 15 residues long. CDR1 is SGHTA, CDR2 FQGNSA, per germline. This CDR3 is CASSLVGRARAEAFF. CDR3 bases: TGTGCCAGCAGCTTAGTAGGGCGGGCCCGGGCCGAAGCTTTCTTT.

This clonotype was counted ten times or more. The chain is built from TRBV7-2 and TRBJ2-3; D is perhaps TRBD1 (5 bases). This CDR3 is built from 15 residues. Trimming shortened V by 1 base and J by 1 base, and 9 bases separated the two germline ends. Per the germline V gene, CDR1 is SGHTA and CDR2 is FQGNSA. CDR3 protein: CASSLEGLGTDTQYF. DNA of the CDR3: TGTGCCAGCAGCTTAGAGGGGTTGGGCACAGATACGCAGTATTTT. The full variable domain, with the rest looked up from reference TRBV7-2 and TRBJ2-3, is GAGVSQSPSNKVTEKGKDVELRCDPISGHTALYWYRQSLGQGLEFLIYFQGNSAPDKSGLPSDRFSAERTGGSVSTLTIQRTQQEDSAVYLCASSLEGLGTDTQYFGPGTRLTVL.

The chain links TRBV20-1 to TRBJ1-1, with D maybe TRBD1 (6 bases). V gave up 5 bases and J gave up 4 bases, with 11 bases separating them. From germline, CDR1 is DFQATT and CDR2 SNEGSKA (reference sequence). The CDR3 consists of 12 residues. The CDR3 DNA reads TGCAGTGCTCAGGGGCGGGGCACTGAAGCTTTCTTT. Its protein is CSAQGRGTEAFF.

This clonotype came up many times. V gene TRBV5-5 combines with J gene TRBJ2-1, with 7 bases fitting TRBD2. Germline assignment: CDR1 SGHKS and CDR2 YYEKEE (reference sequence). The CDR3 consists of 15 residues. J gave up 2 bases and V 3 bases, and 5 bases lay outside the gene matches. This chain's CDR3 is CASSSLAGAYNEQFF. CDR3 DNA: TGTGCCAGCAGCTCTCTTGCGGGAGCCTACAATGAGCAGTTCTTC.

The rearrangement joins TRBV5-1 to TRBJ2-2, with D maybe TRBD2 (5 bases). V lost 0 bases and J 7 bases, leaving 10 bases between the germline ends. Germline assignment: CDR1 SGHRS and CDR2 YFSETQ. CDR3 size: 14 residues. CDR3 sequence: CASSLASGVGELFF. The CDR3 DNA reads as TGCGCCAGCAGCTTGGCCTCCGGGGTCGGGGAGCTGTTTTTT. The full variable domain, completed using reference TRBV5-1 and TRBJ2-2, is KAGVTQTPRYLIKTRGQQVTLSCSPISGHRSVSWYQQTPGQGLQFLFEYFSETQRNKGNFPGRFSGRQFSNSRSEMNVSTLELGDSALYLCASSLASGVGELFFGEGSRLTVL.

There are many counts of this clonotype. The CDR3 spells CASSFGTGGLNQPQHF. In nucleotides, the CDR3 is TGCGCCAGCAGCTTCGGCACAGGGGGGCTCAATCAGCCCCAGCATTTT. The chain links TRBV5-1 to TRBJ1-5; TRBD1 aligns across 8 bases. V trimming: 2 bases; J trimming: 3 bases; junction bases outside the gene matches: 7. This CDR3 comprises 16 residues. The germline V gene encodes CDR1 SGHRS and CDR2 YFSETQ.

Ten or more counts support this clonotype. The CDR3 sequence: CASSAGYEQYF. The CDR3 DNA follows: TGCGCCAGCAGTGCTGGCTACGAGCAGTACTTC. This chain links TRBV10-2 with TRBJ2-7; D call uncertain. The CDR3 runs 11 residues. Trimming shortened V by 4 bases and J by 3 bases, and 4 bases separated the two germline ends. Germline values: CDR1 WSHSY, CDR2 SAAADI.

This clonotype was detected ten times or more. The chain links TRBV24-1 to TRBJ2-2, with 9 nucleotides matching TRBD2. Trimming at V came to 8 bases and at J to 7 bases, leaving 10 bases not matched to a gene. Germline V CDR1 and CDR2: KGHDR, SFDVKD. This CDR3 spans 15 amino acids. The CDR3 DNA follows: TGTGCCACCATGACTAGCGGTCCTTGGGGCGGGGAGCTGTTTTTT. Encoded protein: CATMTSGPWGGELFF.

This clonotype has a count of ten or more. The rearrangement links TRBV15 to TRBJ2-7, with 7 positions matching TRBD2. In germline, CDR1 is LNHNV, CDR2 YYDKDF (reference sequence). V was pared by 5 bases and J by 2 bases, with 12 bases of the junction left unmatched. The CDR3 loop spans 16 amino acids. CDR3: CATSSLWGGGTYEQYF. The CDR3 coding sequence is TGTGCCACCAGCTCCCTATGGGGGGGAGGCACCTACGAGCAGTACTTC.

This clonotype was found many times. This chain joins TRBV7-2 and TRBJ2-7, with no clear D. Trimming took off 5 bases at V and 6 bases at J, with 11 bases between the two ends. The CDR3 spans 12 residues. CDR1 SGHTA and CDR2 FQGNSA come from the germline V gene. CDR3 bases: TGTGCCAGCAGCCTAGGACGCACCGAGCAGTACTTC. Its protein product is CASSLGRTEQYF. Variable domain in full (rest from reference TRBV7-2 and TRBJ2-7): GAGVSQSPSNKVTEKGKDVELRCDPISGHTALYWYRQSLGQGLEFLIYFQGNSAPDKSGLPSDRFSAERTGGSVSTLTIQRTQQEDSAVYLCASSLGRTEQYFGPGTRLTVT.

This clonotype was seen many times. In nucleotides, the CDR3 is TGTGCCAGCAGAGAGCCAGGGAGGGCCTATGGCTACACCTTC. Its translation: CASREPGRAYGYTF. This sequence joins TRBV28 and TRBJ1-2, with D possibly TRBD1 on 5 matching bases. This CDR3 region has 14 residues. Trimming cost V 6 bases and J 4 bases, with 15 bases left between them. Per germline, CDR1 MDHEN and CDR2 SYDVKM.